A selection of T cell receptor beta chains follows, all from one sample in a study of PD-L1 blockade in urothelial cancer. The method was immunoSEQ multiplex PCR; TCRdb's version includes in-frame clones alone and lacks a portion of them. The sample shows some 63,000 clones, about four fifths of them seen only once. The specimen was PBMCs, collected around atezolizumab (anti-PD-L1) treatment. These receptor sequences come from a man between 65 and 80 years old with urothelial cancer. The CDR3 runs from the conserved cysteine through the conserved F or W. A D gene is named only where the DNA matches it firmly. Clone size is stated in some rows and not others, as once, few, many or a class when expanded.

v_gene: TRBV18; j_gene: TRBJ2-5; abundance: NA; d_gene: NA; CDR3nt: TGTGCCAGCTCACGCGAGCAGACCCAGTACTTC; CDR3aa: CASSREQTQYF
v_gene: TRBV7-9; j_gene: TRBJ2-5; abundance: few; d_gene: TRBD1; CDR3nt: TGTGCCAGCAGCCTAGGGGGCAAAGAGACCCAGTACTTC; CDR3aa: CASSLGGKETQYF
v_gene: TRBV5-4; j_gene: TRBJ1-2; abundance: NA; d_gene: NA; CDR3nt: TGTGCCAGCAGCTCTACTCAAGCTAACTATGGCTACACCTTC; CDR3aa: CASSSTQANYGYTF
v_gene: TRBV11-3; j_gene: TRBJ1-1; abundance: NA; d_gene: NA; CDR3nt: TGTGCCAGCAGCTCCGGCGGGGGGCAAGTCACTGAAGCTTTCTTT; CDR3aa: CASSSGGGQVTEAFF
v_gene: TRBV29-1; j_gene: TRBJ1-1; abundance: NA; d_gene: TRBD1; CDR3nt: TGCAGCGTTGATTTTGGGGGCCGGACAGGGAGAGCTTTCTTT; CDR3aa: CSVDFGGRTGRAFF
v_gene: TRBV30; j_gene: TRBJ1-5; abundance: NA; d_gene: NA; CDR3nt: TGTGCCTGGAGTGGTAGGGGTAATCAGCCCCAGCATTTT; CDR3aa: CAWSGRGNQPQHF
v_gene: TRBV5-8; j_gene: TRBJ1-5; abundance: NA; d_gene: TRBD1; CDR3nt: TGTGCCAGCAGCTCCAACAGGGGGCAGTTACTTCAGCCCCAGCATTTT; CDR3aa: CASSSNRGQLLQPQHF
v_gene: TRBV6-1; j_gene: TRBJ2-1; abundance: NA; d_gene: TRBD2; CDR3nt: TGTGCCAGCAGTGAAGGACTAGCGGGGTACAATGAGCAGTTCTTC; CDR3aa: CASSEGLAGYNEQFF
v_gene: TRBV7-9; j_gene: TRBJ2-1; abundance: NA; d_gene: TRBD2; CDR3nt: TGTGCCAGCAGCCGACTAGCGGGGGGCAACGATGAGCAGTTCTTC; CDR3aa: CASSRLAGGNDEQFF
v_gene: TRBV2; j_gene: TRBJ2-7; abundance: NA; d_gene: NA; CDR3nt: TGTGCCAGCAGTGAACTCGCAGGGCGAACCTACGAGCAGTACTTC; CDR3aa: CASSELAGRTYEQYF
v_gene: TRBV7-8; j_gene: TRBJ2-7; abundance: NA; d_gene: TRBD2; CDR3nt: TGTGCCAGCCTCGGCGGGGGAGCGGTCGAGCAGTACTTC; CDR3aa: CASLGGGAVEQYF
v_gene: TRBV5-6; j_gene: TRBJ2-1; abundance: NA; d_gene: TRBD2; CDR3nt: TGTGCCAGCAGCCCACTAGCGGGAAGCTCCTACAATGAGCAGTTCTTC; CDR3aa: CASSPLAGSSYNEQFF
v_gene: TRBV7-2; j_gene: TRBJ2-7; abundance: few; d_gene: TRBD1; CDR3nt: TGTGCCAGCAGGGGGAGAGGGGGCCCCGAGCAGTACTTC; CDR3aa: CASRGRGGPEQYF
v_gene: TRBV4-2; j_gene: TRBJ2-3; abundance: once; d_gene: TRBD1; CDR3nt: TGTGCCAGCAGCCAAGAGGACAGGGGGGGAGCAGATACGCAGTATTTT; CDR3aa: CASSQEDRGGADTQYF
v_gene: TRBV5-1; j_gene: TRBJ2-7; abundance: NA; d_gene: TRBD2; CDR3nt: TGCGCCAGCAGCTACGTCATTAGCGGGAGATCGGGGGAGCAGTACTTC; CDR3aa: CASSYVISGRSGEQYF
v_gene: TRBV5-5; j_gene: TRBJ2-7; abundance: NA; d_gene: TRBD1; CDR3nt: TGTGCCAGCAGCTGGTCGATGACAGGGTTCAACGAGCAGTACTTC; CDR3aa: CASSWSMTGFNEQYF
v_gene: TRBV5-4; j_gene: TRBJ1-1; abundance: few; d_gene: NA; CDR3nt: TGTGCCAGCAGCTACGTGGCACCCATGAACACTGAAGCTTTCTTT; CDR3aa: CASSYVAPMNTEAFF
v_gene: TRBV6-1; j_gene: TRBJ2-7; abundance: NA; d_gene: NA; CDR3nt: TGTGCCAGCAGCGGAAGAATAGGGGGCTACGAGCAGTACTTC; CDR3aa: CASSGRIGGYEQYF
v_gene: TRBV12-2; j_gene: TRBJ1-4; abundance: NA; d_gene: NA; CDR3nt: TGTGCAAGTCGCCCTGGGGACAGATTAAGAGAAAAACTGTTTTTT; CDR3aa: CASRPGDRLREKLFF
v_gene: TRBV7-2; j_gene: TRBJ1-1; abundance: once; d_gene: NA; CDR3nt: TGTGCCAGCAGCTTAATGTATCGGAACACTGAAGCTTTCTTT; CDR3aa: CASSLMYRNTEAFF
v_gene: TRBV7-2; j_gene: TRBJ1-5; abundance: NA; d_gene: NA; CDR3nt: TGTGCCAGCAGCTTCAGGGTTTCCAATCAGCCCCAGCATTTT; CDR3aa: CASSFRVSNQPQHF
v_gene: TRBV7-8; j_gene: TRBJ2-5; abundance: NA; d_gene: TRBD1; CDR3nt: TGTGCCAGCAGCTTAGCCGCCCGGACAGGGTTAGGGAGGCAAGAGACCCAGTACTTC; CDR3aa: CASSLAARTGLGRQETQYF
v_gene: TRBV5-6; j_gene: TRBJ1-6; abundance: NA; d_gene: TRBD1; CDR3nt: TGTGCCAGCAGCTTCGGGACAGGGCATAATTCACCCCTCCACTTT; CDR3aa: CASSFGTGHNSPLHF
v_gene: TRBV19; j_gene: TRBJ2-7; abundance: NA; d_gene: TRBD1; CDR3nt: TGTGCCAGTAGTAAAAGACAGGGCGTTTACGAGCAGTACTTC; CDR3aa: CASSKRQGVYEQYF
v_gene: TRBV9; j_gene: TRBJ2-2; abundance: NA; d_gene: NA; CDR3nt: TGTGCCAGCAGGCGGGAAGGGGTTCACACCGGGGAGCTGTTTTTT; CDR3aa: CASRREGVHTGELFF
v_gene: TRBV5-5; j_gene: TRBJ1-1; abundance: once; d_gene: TRBD1; CDR3nt: TGTGCCAGCAGCGTAGGGACAGGGCTCCCGAACACTGAAGCTTTCTTT; CDR3aa: CASSVGTGLPNTEAFF
v_gene: TRBV27; j_gene: TRBJ2-7; abundance: NA; d_gene: TRBD2; CDR3nt: TGTGCCAGCAGTCCCGGGACTAGCGGGAGCTCCGAGCAGTACTTC; CDR3aa: CASSPGTSGSSEQYF
v_gene: TRBV4-3; j_gene: TRBJ2-5; abundance: NA; d_gene: NA; CDR3nt: TGCGCCAGCAGCCAGCGAGACAGGTCGCAAGAGACCCAGTACTTC; CDR3aa: CASSQRDRSQETQYF
v_gene: TRBV4-1; j_gene: TRBJ1-4; abundance: once; d_gene: TRBD1; CDR3nt: TGCGCCAGCAGCCCAGGGGGAAAGTTAACTAATGAAAAACTGTTTTTT; CDR3aa: CASSPGGKLTNEKLFF
v_gene: TRBV29-1; j_gene: TRBJ2-7; abundance: NA; d_gene: NA; CDR3nt: TGCAGCGCAACAGGGCCCCGGGAGCAGTACTTC; CDR3aa: CSATGPREQYF
v_gene: TRBV11-2; j_gene: TRBJ1-4; abundance: NA; d_gene: TRBD1; CDR3nt: TGTGCCAGCAGCTTACCGTCAGGGGGACAAGAAAAACTGTTTTTT; CDR3aa: CASSLPSGGQEKLFF
v_gene: TRBV6-1; j_gene: TRBJ2-1; abundance: NA; d_gene: TRBD2; CDR3nt: TGTGCCAGCAGTGATACTAGCGGGAGGGGAAGGTACAATGAGCAGTTCTTC; CDR3aa: CASSDTSGRGRYNEQFF
v_gene: TRBV5-4; j_gene: TRBJ2-1; abundance: NA; d_gene: TRBD1; CDR3nt: TGTGCCAGCAGCTATCCTCCGGGACAGGGGGGAGATGAGCAGTTCTTC; CDR3aa: CASSYPPGQGGDEQFF
v_gene: TRBV27; j_gene: TRBJ1-5; abundance: NA; d_gene: NA; CDR3nt: TGTGCCAGCAGGTTAATCCTCCTTGAGGACAGAGCTAATCAGCCCCAGCATTTT; CDR3aa: CASRLILLEDRANQPQHF
v_gene: TRBV25-1; j_gene: TRBJ1-1; abundance: NA; d_gene: NA; CDR3nt: TGTGCCAGCAGTGAGGAGTCCCTCACTGAAGCTTTCTTT; CDR3aa: CASSEESLTEAFF
v_gene: TRBV5-8; j_gene: TRBJ1-2; abundance: few; d_gene: NA; CDR3nt: TGTGCCAGCAGCTTCGCTGGGGGCCTTGGCTACACCTTC; CDR3aa: CASSFAGGLGYTF
v_gene: TRBV5-1; j_gene: TRBJ2-7; abundance: NA; d_gene: TRBD1; CDR3nt: TGCGCCAGCAGCTTGGAAGGGACAGACTCGGGGGAGCAGTACTTC; CDR3aa: CASSLEGTDSGEQYF
v_gene: TRBV27; j_gene: TRBJ2-1; abundance: NA; d_gene: NA; CDR3nt: TGTGCCAGCAGTTTATCCCTAGTTTACAATGAGCAGTTCTTC; CDR3aa: CASSLSLVYNEQFF
v_gene: TRBV5-4; j_gene: TRBJ1-4; abundance: NA; d_gene: TRBD1; CDR3nt: TGTGCCAGCAGCCCCACAACAGGGGGTGGTGAAAAACTGTTTTTT; CDR3aa: CASSPTTGGGEKLFF
v_gene: TRBV5-1; j_gene: TRBJ2-5; abundance: NA; d_gene: NA; CDR3nt: TGCGCCAGCACCGAACTAGTCGATCAAGAGACCCAGTACTTC; CDR3aa: CASTELVDQETQYF
v_gene: TRBV18; j_gene: TRBJ2-3; abundance: NA; d_gene: NA; CDR3nt: TGTGCCAGCTCCCCTTCGAGGGAGGCCACTAGCACAGATACGCAGTATTTT; CDR3aa: CASSPSREATSTDTQYF